A single sample gave rise to the 28 T cell receptor beta chains below, sequenced in a study of blood T cell repertoires in COVID-19. Libraries were prepared by immunoSEQ multiplex PCR; TCRdb keeps only in-frame clonotypes and omits some of them. Altogether 250,000 or so clones are present, around 80% being singletons, with the ten largest covering 2% to 2.5%. Source material: peripheral blood. The receptors come from a man aged 40-50 years who had recovered from COVID-19.

The J gene is TRBJ2-1, the V gene TRBV5-1; 9 bases agree with TRBD1. The CDR3 is 15 amino acids. Germline CDR1 SGHRS, CDR2 YFSETQ. The junction had 10 bases not matched to a gene; V was cut back by 2 bases and J by 10 bases. In DNA form, the CDR3 reads TGCGCCAGCAGCTTCACAGGGGGCGTGATCCTCGAGCAGTTCTTC. This sequence encodes CASSFTGGVILEQFF.

The chain is built from TRBV6-7 and TRBJ2-7; 7 bases map to TRBD2. TRBV6-7 is identified as an open reading frame with a role that is uncertain. The CDR3 totals 16 residues. Trimming removed 2 bases from V and 7 bases from J; junction bases left unmatched: 14. CDR3 in DNA: TGTGCCAGCAGTTACCCCGCGGGAGCCGCTTTGCGGGAGCAGTACTTC. This encodes CASSYPAGAALREQYF.

The genes are TRBV3-1 (or the pseudogene TRBV3-2) and TRBJ2-1; 7 bases fit TRBD2. V was pared by 1 base and J by 10 bases, with 7 bases of the junction left unmatched. The CDR3 loop spans 14 amino acids. From germline, CDR1 is LGHDT and CDR2 YNNKEL (reference sequence). This chain's CDR3 is CASSQGPSSGEQFF. The CDR3 DNA is TGTGCCAGCAGCCAAGGACCCTCTAGCGGCGAGCAGTTCTTC.

The genes are TRBV5-4 and TRBJ1-4; 8 bases line up with TRBD1. V trimming: 3 bases; J trimming: 6 bases; junction bases outside the gene matches: 4. CDR3 length: 14 amino acids. Per germline, CDR1 SGHNT and CDR2 YYREEE (reference sequence). CDR3 sequence (DNA): TGTGCCAGCAGCTCTGGACAGGGAGATGAAAAACTGTTTTTT. It yields the protein CASSSGQGDEKLFF. The full variable domain, its missing parts supplied by reference TRBV5-4 and TRBJ1-4, is ETGVTQSPTHLIKTRGQQVTLRCSSQSGHNTVSWYQQALGQGPQFIFQYYREEENGRGNFPPRFSGLQFPNYSSELNVNALELDDSALYLCASSSGQGDEKLFFGSGTQLSVL.

This sequence joins TRBV14 and TRBJ2-5, with D hard to call. This CDR3 comprises 13 residues. Trimming cost V 5 bases and J 0 bases, with 7 bases left between them. The germline gives CDR1 SGHDN, CDR2 FVKESK. The CDR3 loop is CASSFQYQETQYF. DNA of the CDR3: TGTGCCAGCAGCTTTCAGTACCAAGAGACCCAGTACTTC.

With respect to this clone: Other nucleotide sequences in the sample specify the same CDR3. The rearrangement links TRBV27 to TRBJ1-2; D call uncertain. Trimming took 1 base from V and 2 from J, leaving 5 bases between them. The CDR3 length is 13 residues. Germline assignment: CDR1 MNHEY and CDR2 SMNVEV (reference sequence). The CDR3 reads CASSLYRNYGYTF. DNA for the CDR3: TGTGCCAGCAGTTTATATAGAAACTATGGCTACACCTTC.

This chain joins TRBV21-1 and TRBJ1-1; the table's D call of TRBD1 was not tested on the DNA. TRBV21-1 is assigned pseudogene status. This CDR3 is built from 17 residues. The CDR3 loop reads CASSKEDRRGPNTEAFF. As DNA, the CDR3 is TGTGCCAGCAGCAAAGAAGACAGACGAGGTCCTAACACTGAAGCTTTCTTT.

The chain carries TRBV5-4 and TRBJ2-6, with a possible D match to TRBD1 (5 bases). V was clipped by 4 bases and J by 0 bases, with 11 bases between them. Germline V gives CDR1 SGHNT, CDR2 YYREEE (reference sequence). The CDR3 has 16 residues. The CDR3 DNA follows: TGTGCCAGCAGCGTAAAACAGGACTCTGGGGCCAACGTCCTGACTTTC. This codes for CASSVKQDSGANVLTF. The entire variable domain, with the rest obtained from reference TRBV5-4 and TRBJ2-6, is as follows: ETGVTQSPTHLIKTRGQQVTLRCSSQSGHNTVSWYQQALGQGPQFIFQYYREEENGRGNFPPRFSGLQFPNYSSELNVNALELDDSALYLCASSVKQDSGANVLTFGAGSRLTVL.

The chain carries TRBV6-5 and TRBJ2-2, with a tentative D call TRBD1 (5 bases). Germline loops: CDR1 MNHEY, CDR2 SVGAGI. This CDR3 has 15 amino acids. The V and J ends lost 5 bases and 1 base respectively, with 11 bases between them. Here the CDR3 DNA reads TGTGCCAGCAGTACCTCCGACAGGAACACCGGGGAGCTGTTTTTT. Its translation is CASSTSDRNTGELFF.

The V gene is TRBV9, the J gene TRBJ1-3; D is perhaps TRBD1 (5 bases). Germline V gene sequence: CDR1 SGDLS, CDR2 YYNGEE. The CDR3 is 16 residues long. Trimming pared 0 bases from V and 3 bases from J, leaving 13 bases between. CDR3 sequence (DNA): TGTGCCAGCAGCGTAGAGGAAGGGGTCGTTGGAAACACCATATATTTT. Its protein product is CASSVEEGVVGNTIYF.

The chain links TRBV20-1 to TRBJ2-3; D could derive from TRBD1 or TRBD2 (5 bases each). CDR3 length: 12 residues. Germline CDR1 is DFQATT and CDR2 is SNEGSKA (reference sequence). Trimming pared 3 bases from V and 9 bases from J, leaving 13 bases between. CDR3 in DNA: TGCAGTGCTAGTGGAGGCAGGGCCACGCAGTATTTT. Amino acids: CSASGGRATQYF.

This clone was picked up a small number of times. The chain has TRBV7-9 and TRBJ2-7, with 10 bases identical to TRBD1. The CDR3 has 14 amino acids. The junction had 7 bases not matched to a gene; V was cut back by 5 bases and J by 6 bases. In germline, CDR1 is SEHNR, CDR2 FQNEAQ (reference sequence). In nucleotides, the CDR3 is TGTGCCAGCAGCGAGTGGGACAGGGGAGGCGAGCAGTACTTC. It specifies CASSEWDRGGEQYF.

This clone appeared a few times. J is TRBJ2-1 and V is TRBV7-2; D may be TRBD2 (6 bases). The V and J ends lost 5 bases and 3 bases respectively, with 17 bases between them. The CDR3 contains 16 residues. Germline CDR1 is SGHTA and CDR2 is FQGNSA. CDR3 in amino acids: CASSPPGDWVYNEQFF. DNA for the CDR3: TGTGCCAGCAGCCCTCCGGGGGACTGGGTCTACAATGAGCAGTTCTTC.

A note on this clone: Other DNA sequences within the sample encode an identical CDR3. The gene calls are TRBV30 and TRBJ2-7, with 7 positions matching TRBD2. V lost 4 bases to trimming and J lost 4 bases; unmatched junction nucleotides: 7. Germline CDR1 and CDR2: GTSNPN and SVGIG (reference sequence). The CDR3 runs 13 residues. The CDR3, as DNA: TGTGCCTGGACCCGCGGGAGTTCGTACGAGCAGTACTTC. It encodes CAWTRGSSYEQYF.

The sample holds one count of this clone. V usage is TRBV4-3 and J usage is TRBJ1-1; 8 bases are shared with TRBD1. Trimming at V came to 5 bases and at J to 7 bases, leaving 6 bases not matched to a gene. Germline-derived CDR1 and CDR2 are LGHNA and YSLEER. This CDR3 has 13 residues. CDR3 in amino acids: CASSVGQGVEAFF. The CDR3 DNA reads as TGCGCCAGCAGCGTAGGACAGGGCGTTGAAGCTTTCTTT.

The chain couples TRBV7-6 to TRBJ2-7, with 10 bases matching TRBD2. Germline loops: CDR1 SGHVS, CDR2 FNYEAQ. V gave up 5 bases and J gave up 0 bases; unmatched junction bases: 7. This CDR3 is built from 16 residues. The CDR3 reads CASSDVLAGSSYEQYF. CDR3 in DNA: TGTGCCAGCAGCGACGTACTAGCGGGGAGCTCCTACGAGCAGTACTTC.

This clone was observed a few times. The V and J genes are TRBV28 and TRBJ1-3; D is undetermined. This CDR3 contains 13 residues. Germline V gives CDR1 MDHEN, CDR2 SYDVKM. Trimming stripped 2 bases from V and 2 bases from J, with 4 bases between. The CDR3 DNA follows: TGTGCCAGCAGTTTAGGGCCTGGAAACACCATATATTTT. Its protein is CASSLGPGNTIYF.

This chain links TRBV4-3 with TRBJ2-1; D might be TRBD2 (5 bases). Germline CDR1 is LGHNA and CDR2 is YSLEER. This CDR3 contains 17 residues. The V end lost 0 bases, the J end lost 3 bases, and 15 bases lay between the germline ends. The CDR3 sequence is CASSQDFLEGVYNEQFF. The CDR3 DNA sequence: TGCGCCAGCAGCCAAGATTTTCTAGAGGGAGTCTACAATGAGCAGTTCTTC.

V gene TRBV27 combines with J gene TRBJ1-2; TRBD1 agrees at 8 bases. After removal of 5 bases from V and 4 bases from J, the junction contained 6 bases not matched to a gene. Germline CDR1 is MNHEY and CDR2 is SMNVEV (reference sequence). This CDR3 has 14 amino acids. The CDR3: CASSPRDRSYGYTF. In DNA, the CDR3 is TGTGCCAGCAGTCCACGGGACAGGTCCTATGGCTACACCTTC.

This rearrangement joins TRBV30 to TRBJ2-7; TRBD1 is a possible D gene (5 bases). The CDR3 consists of 14 residues. Between the trimmed V and J ends, which lost 3 bases and 1 base, there was a span of 13 bases. Germline V lookup: CDR1 GTSNPN, CDR2 SVGIG (reference sequence). The CDR3 DNA reads TGTGCCTGGAGGGGTGTGGGGCGGTCCTACGAGCAGTACTTC. It specifies CAWRGVGRSYEQYF.

V and J are TRBV10-1 and TRBJ1-2; D unclear. This CDR3 is built from 13 residues. V was trimmed by 6 bases and J by 1 base, leaving 9 bases between them. In germline, CDR1 is WNHNN, CDR2 SYGVQD (reference sequence). For the CDR3, the DNA is TGCGCCAGCAGCCGAGATTTTAACTATGGCTACACCTTC. Translating it yields CASSRDFNYGYTF.

This clone was counted once. The CDR3: CASSPGQRYGYTF. CDR3 bases: TGTGCCAGCAGTCCGGGACAGAGGTATGGCTACACCTTC. V and J are TRBV3-1 (or the pseudogene TRBV3-2) and TRBJ1-2, with 7 positions matching TRBD1. Germline V gene lookup returns CDR1 LGHDT and CDR2 YNNKEL (reference sequence). The CDR3 runs to 13 residues. V lost 6 bases to trimming and J lost 5 bases; unmatched junction nucleotides: 6.

The chain uses TRBV19 and TRBJ2-3; tentatively, D is TRBD2 (5 bases). The CDR3 is made up of 15 amino acids. CDR1 LNHDA and CDR2 SQIVND come from the germline V gene (reference sequence). Between the trimmed V and J ends, which lost 3 bases and 8 bases, there was a span of 18 bases. For the CDR3, the DNA is TGTGCCAGTAGTATCCCGAGAGCACAGAGGGTTACGCAGTATTTT. It yields the protein CASSIPRAQRVTQYF.

The chain employs TRBV18 and TRBJ1-2; 9 positions match TRBD1. Germline-derived CDR1 and CDR2 are KGHSH and LQKENI. Trimming cost V 6 bases and J 2 bases; bases outside gene matches: 7. The CDR3 contains 15 residues. The CDR3 loop is CASSGQGFTNYGYTF. CDR3 DNA: TGTGCCAGCTCGGGACAGGGTTTCACGAACTATGGCTACACCTTC.

V usage is TRBV18 and J usage is TRBJ2-3, with 9 bases matching TRBD2. CDR3 size: 15 residues. The V gene end was trimmed by 1 base and the J gene end by 1 base; junction bases not matched to a gene: 0. Germline V gene sequence: CDR1 KGHSH, CDR2 LQKENI. The CDR3 sequence is CASSPRLAGTDTQYF. The CDR3, as DNA: TGTGCCAGCTCACCACGACTAGCGGGCACAGATACGCAGTATTTT. The entire variable domain, with the rest obtained from reference TRBV18 and TRBJ2-3, is as follows: NAGVMQNPRHLVRRRGQEARLRCSPMKGHSHVYWYRQLPEEGLKFMVYLQKENIIDESGMPKERFSAEFPKEGPSILRIQQVVRGDSAAYFCASSPRLAGTDTQYFGPGTRLTVL.

This clone occurred once. V usage is TRBV6-5 and J usage is TRBJ1-1; unclear D gene. The CDR3 consists of 13 residues. Trimming removed 6 bases at V and 2 bases at J, with 10 bases between. Per germline, CDR1 MNHEY and CDR2 SVGAGI. The CDR3 reads CASSSIRNTEAFF. CDR3 DNA sequence: TGTGCCAGCAGCTCTATTAGAAACACTGAAGCTTTCTTT.

This chain connects TRBV9 to TRBJ2-2, with TRBD2 matching over 7 bases. Germline values: CDR1 SGDLS, CDR2 YYNGEE. The CDR3 is 15 residues long. J lost 4 bases, V lost 5 bases, and 8 bases had no gene match. The CDR3 sequence is CASRPGGRGTGELFF. The DNA for the CDR3 is TGTGCCAGCAGGCCTGGCGGGAGAGGCACCGGGGAGCTGTTTTTT.

This clone has a single count. The V and J genes are TRBV24-1 and TRBJ1-2, with 7 bases matching TRBD1. The CDR3 sequence is 14 residues long. The germline V gene encodes CDR1 KGHDR and CDR2 SFDVKD. Trimming took 3 bases from V and 6 from J; bases not matched to a gene: 6. CDR3 loop: CATSDGGTADGYTF. In nucleotides, the CDR3 is TGTGCCACCAGTGATGGGGGGACAGCTGATGGCTACACCTTC.